The rows below give T cell receptor beta chains drawn from one sample of a study of blood T cell repertoires in COVID-19. The protocol was immunoSEQ multiplex PCR, while the TCRdb copy is restricted to in-frame clones and leaves out a portion. The profile shows tens of thousands of clones, approximately 89% of them singletons. Sequencing used peripheral blood. The receptors come from a woman aged 80 or over with acute or convalescent COVID-19. CDR3s include the opening cysteine and the closing phenylalanine or tryptophan. D genes are given only for firm matches. Expanded clones are given a class, and other clones once, few, many or no size at all.

d_gene: NA
abundance: NA
j_gene: TRBJ2-1
v_gene: TRBV19
CDR3aa: CASSNGLWSSYNEQFF
CDR3nt: TGTGCCAGTAGTAACGGATTGTGGAGCTCCTACAATGAGCAGTTCTTC

d_gene: NA
abundance: NA
j_gene: TRBJ2-5
v_gene: TRBV30
CDR3aa: CAWSKQGYETQYF
CDR3nt: TGTGCCTGGAGTAAACAGGGCTACGAGACCCAGTACTTC

d_gene: TRBD2
abundance: once
j_gene: TRBJ2-3
v_gene: TRBV6-5
CDR3aa: CASSQAGGADTQYF
CDR3nt: TGTGCCAGCAGCCAAGCGGGAGGCGCAGATACGCAGTATTTT

d_gene: NA
abundance: NA
j_gene: TRBJ2-7
v_gene: TRBV1
CDR3aa: CTSSQVNRQQSYEQYF
CDR3nt: TGCACCAGCAGCCAAGTGAACAGACAACAATCCTACGAGCAGTACTTC

d_gene: TRBD2
abundance: NA
j_gene: TRBJ2-1
v_gene: TRBV6-2/TRBV6-3
CDR3aa: CASSQRLAGVPSYNEQFF
CDR3nt: TGTGCCAGCAGTCAAAGACTAGCGGGAGTTCCTTCCTACAATGAGCAGTTCTTC

d_gene: NA
abundance: NA
j_gene: TRBJ1-2
v_gene: TRBV3-1/TRBV3-2
CDR3aa: CASSHNVSPGPRGGYTF
CDR3nt: TGTGCCAGCAGCCATAACGTCAGCCCGGGACCCAGGGGCGGCTACACCTTC

d_gene: NA
abundance: NA
j_gene: TRBJ1-1
v_gene: TRBV12-2
CDR3aa: CASRLEVSGNTEAFF
CDR3nt: TGTGCAAGTCGCTTAGAAGTCTCGGGGAACACTGAAGCTTTCTTT

d_gene: NA
abundance: NA
j_gene: TRBJ2-3
v_gene: TRBV5-1
CDR3aa: CASSGEWGGPTDTQYF
CDR3nt: TGCGCCAGCAGCGGGGAGTGGGGGGGCCCCACAGATACGCAGTATTTT

d_gene: TRBD1
abundance: once
j_gene: TRBJ2-7
v_gene: TRBV6-5
CDR3aa: CASRGTGGYEQYF
CDR3nt: TGTGCCAGCAGAGGGACAGGGGGGTACGAGCAGTACTTC

d_gene: TRBD1
abundance: once
j_gene: TRBJ1-2
v_gene: TRBV5-5
CDR3aa: CASSYSPPGQGVYGYTF
CDR3nt: TGTGCCAGCAGCTATTCCCCACCGGGACAGGGGGTATATGGCTACACCTTC

d_gene: NA
abundance: NA
j_gene: TRBJ1-5
v_gene: TRBV12-3/TRBV12-4
CDR3aa: CASTVDTNQPQHF
CDR3nt: TGTGCCAGCACCGTTGACACTAATCAGCCCCAGCATTTT

d_gene: NA
abundance: NA
j_gene: TRBJ2-1
v_gene: TRBV27
CDR3aa: CASSLNGGQFNEQFF
CDR3nt: TGTGCCAGCAGTTTAAATGGCGGGCAGTTCAATGAGCAGTTCTTC